This TCR beta chain originates from a study of blood T cell repertoires in COVID-19 (dated by TCRdb to 2020 to 2022). Background on the whole study: Samples covering the acute and convalescent phases of COVID-19 were provided by collaborators in the United States, Italy and Spain. Subjects who had been exposed to COVID-19, were actively infected with it, or had recovered from it provided the deeply sampled blood TCRbeta repertoires that made up the dataset. The samples were drawn from the first 160 participants of the ongoing ImmuneRACE study and from some 1,300 subjects provided by 6 global collaborators. The repertoires were made available in a free public database intended to serve as a resource for research on the immune response to SARS-CoV-2. The material from the prospective study consisted of cDNA or gDNA derived from T cells, B-cell-depleted T cells, or PBMCs. Nearly every sample came with metadata listing a de-identified subject ID, COVID-19 status, age in years and sex. Where available, HLA class I and class II types were taken from metadata supplied by the sample provider and were not determined by assay-based typing.

Trimming removed 4 bases from V and 5 bases from J, leaving 9 bases between the germline ends. The CDR3, from cysteine to phenylalanine, totals 12 residues. The sequence is cut down to CDR3 DNA, 36 bases in frame from base 1. Via the germline V gene, CDR1 is SGHRS and CDR2 YFSETQ. Each collaborating institution followed its own protocols to collect whole blood in K2EDTA tubes. For TCRbeta analysis, collaborator samples were shipped as frozen whole blood, as isolated PBMCs, or as DNA extracted from either sample type. About this clone itself: It has no known antigen specificity. Base-call qualities are not available, and no considerably larger clone is one nucleotide away.

The paper as a whole reports these results and caveats: Clinical and demographic metadata were provided uncurated, with the amount varying by source and participant.

TCRbeta CDR3 regions were amplified from genomic DNA using the immunoSEQ Assay, a bias-controlled multiplex PCR. The paper's processing steps were these. Nucleated cell counts per sample were estimated from amplification of reference gene primers within the assay. Sequence reads were collapsed and filtered to measure the absolute abundance of every unique TCRbeta CDR3 rearrangement. For each sample, productive Simpson clonality was calculated as the square root of Simpson's diversity index over productive rearrangements. TCRdb re-hosts the immuneACCESS table, in-frame sequences only. Its copies lack some clones; in the studies checked, an unresolved V gene accounts for under half of them, and the cause for the rest is not known. V, J and clone size were drawn from that table, and D and trimming were deduced from the DNA. This sample lists fewer than 65,000 clones; approximately 90% were detected once. The ten largest clones represent around 10% of the sample.

Rearrangement joined TRBV5-1 to TRBJ2-5; matching of 6 bases hints at TRBD1 as the D gene. The sequenced sample was peripheral blood. The TCR sequence derives from a human donor with acute or convalescent COVID-19. The donor label of this sample is uncertain. The DNA sequence reads TGCGCCAGCAGCCCGAGGGGGGAGACCCAGTACTTC. Translated, this gives CASSPRGETQYF.